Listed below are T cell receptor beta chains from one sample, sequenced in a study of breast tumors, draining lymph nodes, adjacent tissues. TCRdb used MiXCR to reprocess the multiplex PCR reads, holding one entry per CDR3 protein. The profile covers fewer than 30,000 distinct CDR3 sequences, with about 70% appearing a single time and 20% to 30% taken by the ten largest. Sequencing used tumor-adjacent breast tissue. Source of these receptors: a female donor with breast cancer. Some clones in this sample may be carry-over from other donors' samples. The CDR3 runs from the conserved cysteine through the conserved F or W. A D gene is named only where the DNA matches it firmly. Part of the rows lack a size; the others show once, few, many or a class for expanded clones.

CDR3: CASSPRLAVSTNNEQFF
DNA: TGTGCCAGCAGCCCGCGACTAGCCGTTTCGACGAACAATGAGCAGTTCTTC
J: TRBJ2-1
V: TRBV7-9
size: .
D: TRBD2

CDR3: CASSLRGGRSYNEQFF
DNA: TGTGCCAGCAGCTTGCGCGGGGGGCGCTCCTACAATGAGCAGTTCTTC
J: TRBJ2-1
V: TRBV5-6
size: .
D: TRBD2

CDR3: CASTQFGGTVFF
DNA: TGTGCCAGCACCCAGTTCGGGGGCACGGTGTTTTTT
J: TRBJ1-4
V: TRBV12-3/TRBV12-4
size: many
D: .

CDR3: CASTVTGPADTQYF
DNA: TGTGCCAGCACTGTGACAGGGCCTGCAGATACGCAGTATTTT
J: TRBJ2-3
V: TRBV12-3/TRBV12-4
size: .
D: TRBD1

CDR3: CASSQDLSILNSLYEQYF
DNA: TGTGCCAGCAGCCAAGATCTGAGCATCTTGAATAGTCTCTACGAGCAGTACTTC
J: TRBJ2-7
V: TRBV4-2
size: .
D: .

CDR3: CASSVGGRADTGELFF
DNA: TGTGCCAGCAGCGTAGGTGGGAGGGCCGACACCGGGGAGCTGTTTTTT
J: TRBJ2-2
V: TRBV9
size: .
D: TRBD2

CDR3: CSVGLGSSGNTIYF
DNA: TGCAGCGTTGGTTTGGGCAGCTCTGGAAACACCATATATTTT
J: TRBJ1-3
V: TRBV29-1
size: .
D: .

CDR3: CASSSQRDASEQYF
DNA: TGTGCCAGCAGCTCCCAACGGGACGCAAGCGAGCAGTACTTC
J: TRBJ2-7
V: TRBV5-6
size: .
D: .

CDR3: CASSPAGGNCYF
DNA: TGTGCCAGCAGTCCCGCAGGGGGCAACTGTTACTTC
J: TRBJ2-7
V: TRBV12-3/TRBV12-4
size: once
D: TRBD1

CDR3: CASSLDNYSPLHF
DNA: TGTGCCAGCAGCTTGGACAATTATTCACCCCTCCACTTT
J: TRBJ1-6
V: TRBV5-6
size: .
D: .

CDR3: CSVGKGVAAETQYF
DNA: TGCAGCGTTGGCAAAGGAGTGGCCGCAGAGACCCAGTACTTC
J: TRBJ2-5
V: TRBV29-1
size: .
D: .